These 20 T cell receptor beta chains originate from one sample sequenced in a study of T cells in Graves' hyperthyroidism and ophthalmopathy. The TCR beta CDR3 regions underwent amplification using RNA transcripts as the source. HTBI primers were used for first-round RT-PCR of the TCR CDR3. MiXCR, applied by TCRdb to the multiplex PCR reads, yields one record per CDR3 protein. The table includes approximately 270,000 distinct CDR3 sequences, roughly 14% detected once. Sequencing input: blood. Receptors originate from a woman aged 40 to 50 with Graves' hyperthyroidism that later progressed to Graves' ophthalmopathy.

In this sample, this clonotype turned up many times. This chain uses TRBV29-1 with TRBJ2-2, with TRBD1 identical over 8 bases. V lost 5 bases, J lost 5 bases, and 4 bases stayed unmatched. The CDR3 runs 13 residues. The V gene's germline CDR1 is SQVTM and CDR2 ANQGSEA. In DNA, the CDR3 is TGCAGCGTTTGGACAGGGTCTACCGGGGAGCTGTTTTTT. It specifies CSVWTGSTGELFF.

This clonotype was detected a few times. The J gene is TRBJ2-3, the V gene TRBV6-5; D call uncertain. The CDR3 contains 14 residues. Germline V gives CDR1 MNHEY, CDR2 SVGAGI. Between the trimmed V and J ends, which lost 0 bases and 9 bases, there was a span of 13 bases. The CDR3 DNA sequence: TGTGCCAGCAGTTACTCCGGACGGCCGCTGACGCAGTATTTT. This translates into CASSYSGRPLTQYF.

The chain recombines TRBV4-1 with TRBJ2-7, with D tentatively TRBD1 (6 bases). CDR1 and CDR2 (germline): MGHRA, YSYEKL. Trimming cost V 1 base and J 1 base, with 23 bases left between them. The CDR3 is 19 amino acids. The CDR3 DNA follows: TGCGCCAGCAGCCAAGTTGCCGGTCACCCCCCACAGGGTTCCTACGAGCAGTACTTC. Residues: CASSQVAGHPPQGSYEQYF.

This clonotype appeared many times. The rearrangement joins TRBV9 to TRBJ2-1; 8 bases are shared with TRBD2. The CDR3 extends over 16 amino acids. Germline CDR1 is SGDLS and CDR2 is YYNGEE. V dropped 3 bases and J dropped 0; count of bases not matched to a gene: 5. The CDR3 sequence: CASSEITSGSYNEQFF. The CDR3 DNA reads as TGTGCCAGCAGCGAGATAACTAGCGGCTCCTACAATGAGCAGTTCTTC.

The table lists this clonotype with a few counts. This may be a read error, as it is one base from a much larger clone. The rearrangement uses TRBV3-1 and TRBJ1-2, with unresolved D. CDR3 size: 17 residues. Trimming removed 4 bases at V and 1 base at J, with 19 bases between. Germline V gives CDR1 LGHDT, CDR2 YNNKEL (reference sequence). The CDR3 DNA reads TGTGCCAGCAGCCCCTGGGAGACACAAGAGATTAACTATGGCTACACCTTC. Translation gives CASSPWETQEINYGYTF.

In this sample, this clonotype turned up a few times. The J gene is TRBJ2-2, the V gene TRBV27; no clear D gene. The CDR3 has 14 amino acids. CDR1 is MNHEY, CDR2 SMNVEV, per germline (reference sequence). V was cut by 2 bases and J by 1 base, with 5 bases left in between. The CDR3 DNA sequence: TGTGCCAGCAGTTTACACCTGAACACCGGGGAGCTGTTTTTT. Protein sequence: CASSLHLNTGELFF.

The chain combines TRBV11-2 with TRBJ2-2, with D possibly being TRBD2 (6 bases). In germline, CDR1 is SGHAT, CDR2 FQNNGV. The V gene lost 5 bases and the J gene lost 5 bases, with 18 bases spanning the gap. This CDR3 has 16 residues. CDR3 loop: CASSLGRGSPTGELFF. CDR3 nucleotide sequence: TGTGCCAGCAGCCTAGGACGGGGGAGTCCAACCGGGGAGCTGTTTTTT.

This clonotype was found many times. This rearrangement joins TRBV20-1 to TRBJ2-1; no definite D call. The CDR3 is 12 amino acids. The germline V and J ends were trimmed by 2 bases and 8 bases, with 10 bases remaining between them. Germline values: CDR1 DFQATT, CDR2 SNEGSKA (reference sequence). CDR3 loop: CSARIPRDEQFF. The CDR3 DNA is TGCAGTGCTAGAATCCCTAGGGATGAGCAGTTCTTC.

This clonotype has at least ten counts. The rearrangement joins TRBV9 to TRBJ2-1, with 14 bases aligning to TRBD2. Trimming removed 0 bases from V and 9 bases from J; junction bases left unmatched: 11. The CDR3 is 18 amino acids. CDR1 and CDR2 (germline): SGDLS, YYNGEE. The CDR3 protein is CASSVATVRTSGRIEQFF. For the CDR3, the DNA is TGTGCCAGCAGCGTAGCTACGGTTAGGACTAGCGGGAGGATTGAGCAGTTCTTC.

Ten or more counts support this clonotype. V usage is TRBV12-3 or TRBV12-4 and J usage is TRBJ1-1; the D gene is possibly TRBD1 (6 bases). This CDR3 is built from 19 residues. Trimming took off 6 bases at V and 3 bases at J, with 29 bases between the two ends. CDR3: CASSHTGWTVRLNDTEAFF. In nucleotides, the CDR3 is TGTGCCAGCAGCCACACAGGGTGGACAGTAAGGTTGAATGACACTGAAGCTTTCTTT.

This clonotype has ten or more counts. This chain joins TRBV28 and TRBJ2-7; D is possibly TRBD1 (5 bases). The CDR3 totals 15 residues. Germline CDR1 is MDHEN and CDR2 is SYDVKM. V was pared by 1 base and J by 1 base, with 11 bases between. CDR3 amino acids: CASSLFADRSYEQYF. The CDR3 bases are TGTGCCAGCAGTTTATTTGCTGACAGATCCTACGAGCAGTACTTC.

This clonotype was recorded at least ten times. The chain couples TRBV6-2 or TRBV6-3 to TRBJ2-7; 9 positions agree with TRBD2. J gave up 7 bases and V 0 bases, and 7 bases lay outside the gene matches. The CDR3 length is 15 residues. In germline, CDR1 is MNHEY, CDR2 SVGEGT. The CDR3 DNA is TGTGCCAGCAGTTACTCTGGGAGCGGGAGGCCGGAGCAGTACTTC. Amino acid sequence: CASSYSGSGRPEQYF.

There are many counts of this clonotype. The rearrangement links TRBV6-2 or TRBV6-3 to TRBJ2-7; 9 bases are a match to TRBD2. The CDR3 has 17 amino acids. The trim removed 0 bases at V and 2 bases at J, leaving 8 bases unmatched. CDR1 is MNHEY and CDR2 is SVGEGT in the germline V gene. CDR3 in DNA: TGTGCCAGCAGTTACTCGCCTCAGACTAGCGGAACCTACGAGCAGTACTTC. Its protein is CASSYSPQTSGTYEQYF.

This clonotype has only a few counts. The rearrangement uses TRBV7-9 and TRBJ2-7, with no clear D. V was cut by 3 bases and J by 0 bases, with 15 bases left in between. The germline V gene has CDR1 SEHNR and CDR2 FQNEAQ (reference sequence). The CDR3 sequence is 16 residues long. CDR3 sequence (DNA): TGTGCCAGCAGCTTTAATCCCCTCGCCAGCTCCTACGAGCAGTACTTC. As protein: CASSFNPLASSYEQYF.

This clonotype was seen more than once but under ten times. The genes are TRBV3-1 and TRBJ2-1, with 8 bases that match TRBD2. J was trimmed by 3 bases and V by 6 bases; bases with no gene match: 7. The CDR3 is 15 amino acids. Germline V gives CDR1 LGHDT, CDR2 YNNKEL (reference sequence). The CDR3 nucleotides read TGTGCCAGCAGACGTTTAGCGGGGTTCTACAATGAGCAGTTCTTC. This gives the protein CASRRLAGFYNEQFF.

Regarding this clonotype: This may come from a read error, since a much larger clone is one base off. The V and J genes are TRBV29-1 and TRBJ2-3, with TRBD1 identical over 7 bases. With V trimmed by 7 bases and J by 5 bases, 6 bases remained unmatched. Germline V lookup: CDR1 SQVTM, CDR2 ANQGSEA. The CDR3 loop spans 12 amino acids. The CDR3 DNA reads as TGCAGCGCTAAAGGGGGCCAAGATACGCAGTATTTT. Translation gives CSAKGGQDTQYF.

This clonotype was found many times. The V and J genes are TRBV12-3 or TRBV12-4 and TRBJ1-6, with TRBD1 matching over 8 bases. V dropped 6 bases and J dropped 10; count of bases not matched to a gene: 17. CDR3 length equals 17 residues. The CDR3 is CASRGGRRDRGKSPLHF. The CDR3 DNA reads as TGTGCCAGCAGAGGAGGACGCCGTGACAGGGGAAAATCACCCCTCCACTTT.

The sample holds many counts of this clonotype. The chain is built from TRBV28 and TRBJ2-2; D is possibly TRBD2 (6 bases). Germline lookup yields CDR1 MDHEN and CDR2 SYDVKM. Trimming pared 6 bases from V and 5 bases from J, leaving 19 bases between. The CDR3 totals 16 residues. Written as DNA, the CDR3 is TGTGCCAGCAGCAAGAGGGACTGGAAGGAGACCGGGGAGCTGTTTTTT. Protein: CASSKRDWKETGELFF.

This clonotype was observed at least ten times. The V and J genes are TRBV7-9 and TRBJ1-2, with D perhaps matching TRBD1 (5 bases). V was clipped by 5 bases and J by 0 bases, with 16 bases between them. Germline CDR1 SEHNR, CDR2 FQNEAQ (reference sequence). The length of the CDR3 is 16 residues. The CDR3 protein is CASSTSRGRANYGYTF. The CDR3 DNA sequence: TGTGCCAGCAGCACCTCACGGGGACGTGCTAACTATGGCTACACCTTC.

This clonotype was counted only a few times. J is TRBJ2-3 and V is TRBV2; the D gene is possibly TRBD2 (6 bases). This CDR3 is 16 amino acids long. The V gene's germline CDR1 is SNHLY and CDR2 FYNNEI. V was cut by 5 bases and J by 1 base, with 16 bases left in between. The chain's CDR3 is CASSQTRDWGTDTQYF. CDR3 in DNA: TGTGCCAGCAGTCAGACCCGGGACTGGGGCACAGATACGCAGTATTTT.